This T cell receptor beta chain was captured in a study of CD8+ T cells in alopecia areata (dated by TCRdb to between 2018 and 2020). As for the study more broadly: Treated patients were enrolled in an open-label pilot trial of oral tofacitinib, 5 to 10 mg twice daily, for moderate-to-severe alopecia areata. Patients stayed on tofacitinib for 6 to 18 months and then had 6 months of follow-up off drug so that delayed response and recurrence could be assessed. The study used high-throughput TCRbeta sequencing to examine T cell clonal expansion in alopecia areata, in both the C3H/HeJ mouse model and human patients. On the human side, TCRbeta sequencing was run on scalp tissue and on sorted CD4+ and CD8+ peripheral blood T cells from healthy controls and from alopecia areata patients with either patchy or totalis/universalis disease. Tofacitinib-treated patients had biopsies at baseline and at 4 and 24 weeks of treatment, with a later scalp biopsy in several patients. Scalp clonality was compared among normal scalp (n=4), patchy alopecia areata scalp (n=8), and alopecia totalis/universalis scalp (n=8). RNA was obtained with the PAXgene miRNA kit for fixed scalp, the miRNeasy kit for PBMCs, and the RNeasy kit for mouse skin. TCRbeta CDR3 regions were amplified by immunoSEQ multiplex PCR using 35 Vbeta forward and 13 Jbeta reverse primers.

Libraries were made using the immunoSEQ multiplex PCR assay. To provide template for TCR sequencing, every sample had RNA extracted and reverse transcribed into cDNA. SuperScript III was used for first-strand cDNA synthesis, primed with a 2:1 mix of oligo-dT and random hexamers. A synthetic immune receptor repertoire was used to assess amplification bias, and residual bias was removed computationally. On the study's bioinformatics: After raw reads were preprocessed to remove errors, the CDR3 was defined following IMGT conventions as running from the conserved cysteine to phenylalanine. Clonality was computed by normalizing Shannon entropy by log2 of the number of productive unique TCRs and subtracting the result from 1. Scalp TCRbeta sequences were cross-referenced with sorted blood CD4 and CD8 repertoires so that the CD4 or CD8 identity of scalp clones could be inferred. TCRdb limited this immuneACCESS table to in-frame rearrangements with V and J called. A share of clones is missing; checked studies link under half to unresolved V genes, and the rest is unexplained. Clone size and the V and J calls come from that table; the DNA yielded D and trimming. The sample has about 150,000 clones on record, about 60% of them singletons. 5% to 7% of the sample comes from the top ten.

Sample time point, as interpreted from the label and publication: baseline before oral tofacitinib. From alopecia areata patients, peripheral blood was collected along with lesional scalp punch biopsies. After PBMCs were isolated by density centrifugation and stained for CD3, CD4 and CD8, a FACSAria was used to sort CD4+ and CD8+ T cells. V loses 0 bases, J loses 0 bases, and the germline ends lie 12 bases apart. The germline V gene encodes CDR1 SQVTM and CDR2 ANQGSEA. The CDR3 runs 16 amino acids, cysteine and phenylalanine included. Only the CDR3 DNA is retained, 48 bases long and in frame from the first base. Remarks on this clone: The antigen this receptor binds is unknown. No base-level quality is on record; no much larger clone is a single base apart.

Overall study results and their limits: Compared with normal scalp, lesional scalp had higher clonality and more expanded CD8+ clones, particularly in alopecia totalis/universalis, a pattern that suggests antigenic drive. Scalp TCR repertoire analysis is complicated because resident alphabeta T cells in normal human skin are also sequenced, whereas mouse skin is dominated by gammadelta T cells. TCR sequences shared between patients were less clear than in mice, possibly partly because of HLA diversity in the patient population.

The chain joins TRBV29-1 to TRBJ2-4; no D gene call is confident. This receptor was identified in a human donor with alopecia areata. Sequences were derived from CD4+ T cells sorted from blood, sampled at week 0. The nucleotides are TGCAGCGTTGAAGAAGGGCACGGAATAGCCAAAAACATTCAGTACTTC. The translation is CSVEEGHGIAKNIQYF. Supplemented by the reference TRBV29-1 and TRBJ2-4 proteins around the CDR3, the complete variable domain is SAVISQKPSRDICQRGTSLTIQCQVDSQVTMMFWYRQQPGQSLTLIATANQGSEATYESGFVIDKFPISRPNLTFSTLTVSNMSPEDSSIYLCSVEEGHGIAKNIQYFGAGTRLSVL.